The entry below describes one T cell receptor (beta chain). The data originate from a study of sequential checkpoint blockade in melanoma. This CDR3 region has 15 residues. CDR1 and CDR2 (germline): SGDLS, YYNGEE. The V gene lost 5 bases and the J gene lost 13 bases, with 25 bases spanning the gap. Sample treatment: randomized to nivolumab then ipilimumab (arm A) or the reverse (arm B). Sequenced by immunoSEQ multiplex PCR; TCRdb stores in-frame clones only, minus some. Of fewer than 6,500 clones in the sample, roughly 50% are singletons; the top ten hold around 45%. The receptor comes from a human donor with melanoma. This chain connects TRBV9 to TRBJ2-1; D unresolved. Here the sequenced sample was CD8+ T cells sorted from blood (inferred from file names), taken from a patient given nivolumab and ipilimumab in sequence. The CDR3: CASSDVGDSLRTQFF. The CDR3 DNA is TGTGCCAGCAGTGACGTAGGTGACTCCCTAAGAACACAGTTCTTC.